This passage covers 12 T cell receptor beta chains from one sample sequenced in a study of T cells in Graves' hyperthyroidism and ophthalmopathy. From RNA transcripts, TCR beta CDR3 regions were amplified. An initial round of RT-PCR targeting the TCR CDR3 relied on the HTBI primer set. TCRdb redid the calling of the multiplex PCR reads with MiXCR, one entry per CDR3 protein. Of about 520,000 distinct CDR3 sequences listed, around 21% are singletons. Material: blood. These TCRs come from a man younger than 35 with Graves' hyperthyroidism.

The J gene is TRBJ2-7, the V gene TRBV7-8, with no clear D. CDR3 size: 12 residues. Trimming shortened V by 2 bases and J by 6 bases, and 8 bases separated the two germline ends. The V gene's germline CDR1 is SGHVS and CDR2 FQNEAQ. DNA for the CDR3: TGTGCCAGCAGCTTAATCATCTCCGAGCAGTACTTC. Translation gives CASSLIISEQYF.

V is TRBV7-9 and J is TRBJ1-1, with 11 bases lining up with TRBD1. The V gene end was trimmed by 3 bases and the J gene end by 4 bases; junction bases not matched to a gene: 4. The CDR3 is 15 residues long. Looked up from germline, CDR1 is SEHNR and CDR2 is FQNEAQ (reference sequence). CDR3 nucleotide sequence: TGTGCCAGCAGCTTGCAAGGGACAGGGGGCACTGAAGCTTTCTTT. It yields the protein CASSLQGTGGTEAFF.

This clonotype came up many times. The CDR3 nucleotides are TGTGCCAGCAGCGTAACAGGACTAAACACTGAAGCTTTCTTT. Encoded protein: CASSVTGLNTEAFF. The J gene is TRBJ1-1, the V gene TRBV7-9; TRBD1 is a possible D gene (5 bases). Between the trimmed V and J ends, which lost 5 bases and 2 bases, there was a span of 12 bases. Looked up from germline, CDR1 is SEHNR and CDR2 is FQNEAQ (reference sequence). The CDR3 is 14 amino acids.

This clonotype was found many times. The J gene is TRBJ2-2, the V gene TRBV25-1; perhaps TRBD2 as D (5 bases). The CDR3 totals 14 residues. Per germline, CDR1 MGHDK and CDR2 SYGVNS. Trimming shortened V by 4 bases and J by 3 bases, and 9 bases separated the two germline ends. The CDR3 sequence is CASSAYGDTGELFF. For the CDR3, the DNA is TGTGCCAGCAGTGCGTACGGGGACACCGGGGAGCTGTTTTTT.

The CDR3 region has the DNA TGTGCCAGCAGCTCGTTGGGACAGGGTTACACTGAAGCTTTCTTT. This translates into CASSSLGQGYTEAFF. This chain uses TRBV7-2 with TRBJ1-1, with 9 bases fitting TRBD1. Losses at the gene ends were 4 bases for V and 3 bases for J; bases not matched to a gene: 6. The CDR3 contains 15 residues. Germline values: CDR1 SGHTA, CDR2 FQGNSA.

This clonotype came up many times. The CDR3: CASSPLGRTYEQYF. CDR3 nucleotide sequence: TGCGCCAGCAGCCCCCTGGGTAGGACCTACGAGCAGTACTTC. This chain connects TRBV5-1 to TRBJ2-7; no firm D call. The CDR3 spans 14 residues. Between the trimmed V and J ends, which lost 4 bases and 2 bases, there was a span of 13 bases. Germline CDR1 and CDR2: SGHRS and YFSETQ.

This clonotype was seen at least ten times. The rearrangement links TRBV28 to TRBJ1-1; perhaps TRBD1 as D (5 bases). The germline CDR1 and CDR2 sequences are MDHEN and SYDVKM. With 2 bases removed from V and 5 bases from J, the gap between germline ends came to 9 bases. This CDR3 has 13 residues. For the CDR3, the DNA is TGTGCCAGCAGTTTACCCGGGGGAACTGAAGCTTTCTTT. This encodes CASSLPGGTEAFF.

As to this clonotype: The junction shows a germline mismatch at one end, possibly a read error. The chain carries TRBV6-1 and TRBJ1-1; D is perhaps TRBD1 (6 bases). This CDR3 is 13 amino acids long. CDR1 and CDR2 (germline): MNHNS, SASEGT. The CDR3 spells CSSSQTGRTEAFF. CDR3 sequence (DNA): TGTTCCAGCAGTCAAACAGGGCGGACTGAAGCTTTCTTT.

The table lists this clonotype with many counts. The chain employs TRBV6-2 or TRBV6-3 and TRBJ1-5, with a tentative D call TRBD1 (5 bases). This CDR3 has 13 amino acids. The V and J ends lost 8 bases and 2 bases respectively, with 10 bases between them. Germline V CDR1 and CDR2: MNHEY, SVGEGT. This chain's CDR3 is CASERGGNQPQHF. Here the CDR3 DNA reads TGTGCCAGCGAAAGGGGAGGCAATCAGCCCCAGCATTTT.

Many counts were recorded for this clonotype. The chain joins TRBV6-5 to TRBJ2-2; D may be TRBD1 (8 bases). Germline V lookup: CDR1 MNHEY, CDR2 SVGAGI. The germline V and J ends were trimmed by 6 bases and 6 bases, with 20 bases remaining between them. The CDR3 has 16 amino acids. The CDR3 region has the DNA TGTGCCAGCAGACTCGGACAGGGAGGGTTCGCCGGGGAGCTGTTTTTT. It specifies CASRLGQGGFAGELFF.

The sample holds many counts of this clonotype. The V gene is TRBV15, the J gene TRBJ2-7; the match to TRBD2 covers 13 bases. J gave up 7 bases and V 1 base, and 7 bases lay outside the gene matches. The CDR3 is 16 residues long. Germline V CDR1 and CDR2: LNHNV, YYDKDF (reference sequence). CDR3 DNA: TGTGCCACCAGCAGAGGAAACGGACTAGCGGGGGATGAGCAGTACTTC. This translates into CATSRGNGLAGDEQYF.

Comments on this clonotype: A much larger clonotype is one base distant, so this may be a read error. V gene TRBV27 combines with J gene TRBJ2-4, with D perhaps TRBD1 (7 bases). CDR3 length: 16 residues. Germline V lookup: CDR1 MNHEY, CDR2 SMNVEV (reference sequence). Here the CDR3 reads CASSLSPGGRRNMQYF. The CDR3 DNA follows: TGTGCCAGCAGTTTATCGCCAGGGGGGAGGCGGAACATGCAGTACTTC.